This passage covers 2 T cell receptor beta chains from one sample sequenced in a study of OX40 agonist ivuxolimab in advanced cancers. The method was immunoSEQ multiplex PCR; TCRdb's version includes in-frame clones alone and lacks a portion of them. The sample includes approximately 70,000 clones, around nine tenths seen only once; the top ten take 0.5% to 0.55%. Source: CD4+ or CD8+ T cells sorted from blood, taken in a trial of the OX40 agonist ivuxolimab. These receptors all stem from an adult with an advanced solid tumor such as melanoma, head and neck, liver or kidney cancer.

The chain recombines TRBV7-3 with TRBJ2-2; D gene unclear. Germline values: CDR1 SGHTA, CDR2 FQGTGA. This CDR3 contains 13 residues. Trimming removed 6 bases from V and 2 bases from J, with 7 bases in between. DNA for the CDR3: TGTGCCAGCAGGGCAGCTAACACCGGGGAGCTGTTTTTT. Translated, it gives CASRAANTGELFF. Looking up the rest from reference TRBV7-3 and TRBJ2-2 gives the full variable domain: GAGVSQTPSNKVTEKGKYVELRCDPISGHTALYWYRQSLGQGPEFLIYFQGTGAADDSGLPNDRFFAVRPEGSVSTLKIQRTERGDSAVYLCASRAANTGELFFGEGSRLTVL.

This rearrangement joins TRBV5-5 to TRBJ2-1; possibly TRBD1 for D (6 bases). The CDR3 loop spans 14 amino acids. Per the germline V gene, CDR1 is SGHKS and CDR2 is YYEKEE (reference sequence). Between the trimmed V and J ends, which lost 0 bases and 7 bases, there was a span of 11 bases. The CDR3 DNA reads as TGTGCCAGCAGCTTGGCGGGTCAGGGGAATGAGCAGTTCTTC. This translates into CASSLAGQGNEQFF.